The next 19 T cell receptor beta chains were all read from a single sample in a study of cytomegalovirus exposure and HLA in healthy donors. Libraries were prepared by immunoSEQ multiplex PCR; TCRdb keeps only in-frame clonotypes and omits some of them. The data hold 150,000 to 200,000 clones, with 86% observed a single time. Material: PBMCs. All receptors derive from a woman aged 18-29 years in good health and CMV-seronegative.

This chain links TRBV7-8 with TRBJ1-1; TRBD1 is a possible D gene (5 bases). The V and J ends lost 0 bases and 0 bases respectively, with 5 bases between them. CDR1 and CDR2 (germline): SGHVS, FQNEAQ. The CDR3 consists of 14 residues. DNA for the CDR3: TGTGCCAGCAGCTTAGCGACAGTGAACACTGAAGCTTTCTTT. Translated: CASSLATVNTEAFF.

The chain uses TRBV7-6 and TRBJ2-7; a weak D match, TRBD1 (5 bases). The germline V gene encodes CDR1 SGHVS and CDR2 FNYEAQ. V dropped 5 bases and J dropped 4 bases, with 9 bases sitting between them. The CDR3 is made up of 12 amino acids. CDR3 nucleotides: TGTGCCAGCAGCCATAGGGGATACGAGCAGTACTTC. Protein sequence: CASSHRGYEQYF. Filled out from reference TRBV7-6 and TRBJ2-7, the complete variable domain reads GAGVSQSPRYKVTKRGQDVALRCDPISGHVSLYWYRQALGQGPEFLTYFNYEAQQDKSGLPNDRFSAERPEGSISTLTIQRTEQRDSAMYRCASSHRGYEQYFGPGTRLTVT.

The rearrangement links TRBV2 to TRBJ2-1; 10 nucleotides match TRBD2. CDR1 and CDR2 from the germline V gene are SNHLY and FYNNEI. This CDR3 spans 14 amino acids. V lost 6 bases to trimming and J lost 7 bases; unmatched junction nucleotides: 6. CDR3 residues: CASRIQRGGNEQFF. The CDR3 region has the DNA TGTGCCAGCAGGATACAGCGGGGGGGGAATGAGCAGTTCTTC.

The J gene is TRBJ2-1, the V gene TRBV5-1, with unresolved D. The CDR3 covers 12 residues. V lost 4 bases to trimming and J lost 8 bases, with 10 bases between them. In germline, CDR1 is SGHRS, CDR2 YFSETQ. CDR3 nucleotides: TGCGCCAGCAGCGAAACATTCGATGAGCAGTTCTTC. Its translation is CASSETFDEQFF.

The chain uses TRBV27 and TRBJ1-5, with a weak D call TRBD1 (6 bases). Trimming took off 2 bases at V and 1 base at J, with 6 bases between the two ends. This CDR3 contains 14 residues. Germline CDR1 is MNHEY and CDR2 is SMNVEV (reference sequence). CDR3 sequence: CASSLQGSNQPQHF. The CDR3 bases are TGTGCCAGCAGTTTACAGGGGAGCAATCAGCCCCAGCATTTT.

The chain employs TRBV7-9 and TRBJ1-2; D call uncertain. The CDR3 runs 13 residues. The germline V and J ends were trimmed by 5 bases and 4 bases, with 11 bases remaining between them. The V gene's germline CDR1 is SEHNR and CDR2 FQNEAQ (reference sequence). CDR3: CASSPKASYGYTF. In DNA, the CDR3 is TGTGCCAGCAGCCCAAAGGCTAGCTATGGCTACACCTTC.

The V gene is TRBV28, the J gene TRBJ2-5; a weak D match, TRBD1 (6 bases). Trimming left V 5 bases short and J 6 bases short, with 13 bases between. This CDR3 spans 13 amino acids. Germline lookup yields CDR1 MDHEN and CDR2 SYDVKM. CDR3 in amino acids: CASSPSGEQTQYF. The DNA for the CDR3 is TGTGCCAGCAGTCCTTCAGGGGAACAGACCCAGTACTTC.

The chain employs TRBV19 and TRBJ2-1; 7 bases match TRBD1. This CDR3 is 15 amino acids long. V gave up 8 bases and J gave up 6 bases; unmatched junction bases: 13. Per the germline V gene, CDR1 is LNHDA and CDR2 is SQIVND (reference sequence). This CDR3 reads CASQFYGDSINEQFF. The DNA of the CDR3 is TGTGCCAGTCAGTTTTATGGGGACAGTATCAATGAGCAGTTCTTC. Drawing the rest from reference TRBV19 and TRBJ2-1, the complete variable domain is DGGITQSPKYLFRKEGQNVTLSCEQNLNHDAMYWYRQDPGQGLRLIYYSQIVNDFQKGDIAEGYSVSREKKESFPLTVTSAQKNPTAFYLCASQFYGDSINEQFFGPGTRLTVL.

The chain combines TRBV5-1 with TRBJ1-3; D possibly corresponds to TRBD1 (6 bases). This CDR3 contains 14 residues. V lost 4 bases and J lost 1, with 9 bases in between. Germline loops: CDR1 SGHRS, CDR2 YFSETQ. The CDR3 here is CASSTGSSGNTIYF. The CDR3 DNA sequence: TGCGCCAGCAGCACAGGGAGTTCTGGAAACACCATATATTTT.

The chain combines TRBV7-6 with TRBJ1-2; D not resolved. Germline assignment: CDR1 SGHVS and CDR2 FNYEAQ. The germline V and J ends were trimmed by 4 bases and 4 bases, with 10 bases remaining between them. The CDR3 is made up of 13 amino acids. The CDR3 nucleotides are TGTGCCAGCAGCTCCATAAACTTCTATGGCTACACCTTC. Protein: CASSSINFYGYTF.

The V call is TRBV18, the J call TRBJ2-5; 10 nucleotides align to TRBD2. Trimming removed 1 base from V and 5 bases from J; junction bases left unmatched: 7. The CDR3 runs to 16 residues. Germline values: CDR1 KGHSH, CDR2 LQKENI. The CDR3 DNA sequence: TGTGCCAGCTCACCACGGAGCGGGGGGGCCGGTGAGACCCAGTACTTC. It is translated as CASSPRSGGAGETQYF.

The sample holds one count of this clone. The V and J genes are TRBV5-7 and TRBJ1-5; D unresolved. TRBV5-7 is an ORF, with its function uncertain. V was pared by 1 base and J by 2 bases, with 13 bases between. The CDR3 has 16 amino acids. The CDR3 sequence is CASSLFPSEGNQPQHF. The CDR3 nucleotides read TGTGCCAGCAGCTTGTTTCCTTCCGAGGGCAATCAGCCCCAGCATTTT.

The chain has TRBV30 and TRBJ1-5; D unresolved. The CDR3 runs 14 residues. Between the trimmed V and J ends, which lost 2 bases and 3 bases, there was a span of 11 bases. In germline, CDR1 is GTSNPN, CDR2 SVGIG (reference sequence). CDR3 loop: CAWSHGQNNQPQHF. CDR3 bases: TGTGCCTGGAGTCATGGGCAGAACAATCAGCCCCAGCATTTT.

CDR3 sequence reads: CASSLQGPGEQFF. The CDR3 coding sequence is TGTGCCAGCAGCTTACAGGGGCCTGGTGAGCAGTTCTTC. The genes are TRBV7-9 and TRBJ2-1; possible D gene TRBD1, 6 bases. Trimming shortened V by 2 bases and J by 9 bases, and 11 bases separated the two germline ends. CDR1 SEHNR and CDR2 FQNEAQ come from the germline V gene (reference sequence). This CDR3 spans 13 amino acids.

The gene calls are TRBV11-2 and TRBJ1-1; 12 positions match TRBD1. This CDR3 comprises 18 residues. After removal of 4 bases from V and 8 bases from J, the junction contained 17 bases not matched to a gene. CDR1 is SGHAT and CDR2 is FQNNGV in the germline V gene. This CDR3 reads CASSYFTGTGGWGGEAFF. Written as DNA, the CDR3 is TGTGCCAGCAGCTACTTTACCGGGACAGGGGGCTGGGGCGGGGAAGCTTTCTTT.

V is TRBV30 and J is TRBJ2-1, with a possible D match to TRBD2 (5 bases). Germline V gene sequence: CDR1 GTSNPN, CDR2 SVGIG (reference sequence). CDR3 length: 13 amino acids. Deletions cut 2 bases from V and 5 bases from J, with 10 bases between. CDR3 region: CAWSTLAHNEQFF. The CDR3 DNA follows: TGTGCCTGGAGTACCCTAGCACACAATGAGCAGTTCTTC.

This clone was observed a handful of times. V gene TRBV19 combines with J gene TRBJ1-1; TRBD1 matches at 10 bases. There are 15 residues in the CDR3. The germline V gene encodes CDR1 LNHDA and CDR2 SQIVND (reference sequence). J was trimmed by 2 bases and V by 4 bases; bases with no gene match: 4. The CDR3, as DNA: TGTGCCAGTAGTAGAAGGGACAGGGGAAACACTGAAGCTTTCTTT. Residues: CASSRRDRGNTEAFF.

The chain uses TRBV7-3 and TRBJ1-5; unclear D gene. V lost 5 bases and J lost 2, with 16 bases in between. Germline V gene data show CDR1 as SGHTA and CDR2 as FQGTGA. The CDR3 loop spans 16 amino acids. This CDR3 reads CASSGPGRLRNQPQHF. CDR3 bases: TGTGCCAGCAGCGGACCCGGGAGGCTCCGCAATCAGCCCCAGCATTTT.

For the CDR3, the DNA is TGTGCCAGCAGCTCCCCGGGGGGGGCGGGTGTTGGGAATGAGCAGTTCTTC. Translation: CASSSPGGAGVGNEQFF. The chain recombines TRBV7-6 with TRBJ2-1; 8 bases line up with TRBD2. The CDR3 consists of 17 residues. CDR1 is SGHVS and CDR2 is FNYEAQ in the germline V gene. With 4 bases clipped from V and 7 bases from J, the junction kept 15 bases outside the gene matches.